The T cell receptor beta chain under discussion was sequenced for a study of blood T cell repertoires in COVID-19. Study information: Acute-phase and convalescent COVID-19 samples originated in the United States, Italy and Spain. Nucleic acid was either cDNA or gDNA, and it came from T cells, B-cell-depleted T cells, or PBMCs.

Per the authors' pipeline: Counts of nucleated cells, estimated from reference gene primer amplification, were obtained. Data came from immunoSEQ multiplex PCR; TCRdb stores just in-frame clones and leaves some out. V and J calls plus clone size are reproduced from that table; the DNA served to infer D and trimming. The sample contains roughly 500,000 clones, about 88% of which appear only once. The CDR3 is made up of 12 amino acids. V lost 6 bases to trimming and J lost 8 bases, with 13 bases between them. Germline V gene sequence: CDR1 MDHEN, CDR2 SYDVKM. The sample was peripheral blood. The sequence was obtained from a man younger than 35 with COVID-19, enrolled during active disease. V usage is TRBV28 and J usage is TRBJ1-2, with a possible D match to TRBD1 (5 bases). In DNA, the CDR3 is TGTGCCAGCAGCCCAGGGAATCTCGGCTACACCTTC. It encodes CASSPGNLGYTF.